These 20 T cell receptor beta chains came from one sample sequenced in a study of cytomegalovirus exposure and HLA in healthy donors. The PCR had 60 Vbeta and 13 Jbeta primers. Sequenced by immunoSEQ multiplex PCR; TCRdb stores in-frame clones only, minus some. The table includes around 80,000 clones, about 9.4% detected once. What was sequenced was PBMCs. Receptors originate from a man aged 60 to 69 in good health and CMV-seropositive.

J is TRBJ1-1 and V is TRBV28; TRBD1 is a possible D gene (5 bases). The germline CDR1 and CDR2 sequences are MDHEN and SYDVKM. V was shortened by 2 bases and J by 10 bases, with 11 bases between the two germline ends. This CDR3 spans 12 amino acids. CDR3 nucleotides: TGTGCCAGCAGTTTACGTCAGGGAGGAGCTTTCTTT. Translation gives CASSLRQGGAFF.

The chain is built from TRBV11-1 and TRBJ2-3; TRBD1 might be the D (6 bases). The germline V gene has CDR1 SGHAT and CDR2 FQDESV (reference sequence). CDR3 size: 14 residues. V dropped 5 bases and J dropped 4 bases, with 13 bases sitting between them. The CDR3 region is CASSLRTAPDTQYF. The CDR3 nucleotides read TGTGCCAGCAGCCTCAGGACAGCCCCAGATACGCAGTATTTT.

This clone was seen only a few times. The rearrangement links TRBV10-3 to TRBJ1-2; 7 bases match TRBD1. The CDR3 has 14 residues. The V and J ends lost 2 bases and 4 bases, in that order; junction bases with no gene match: 4. The germline CDR1 and CDR2 sequences are ENHRY and SYGVKD. The CDR3 reads CAISETGDSYGYTF. CDR3 DNA sequence: TGTGCCATCAGTGAGACCGGGGACAGCTATGGCTACACCTTC.

The rearrangement joins TRBV28 to TRBJ1-2; D is perhaps TRBD1 (6 bases). The CDR3 extends over 14 amino acids. Trimming removed 8 bases at V and 3 bases at J, with 16 bases between. CDR1 is MDHEN, CDR2 SYDVKM, per germline. CDR3 DNA sequence: TGTGCCAGCCTTTCGACAGGAGCAGACTATGGCTACACCTTC. Translating gives CASLSTGADYGYTF.

The chain recombines TRBV2 with TRBJ2-1; D might be TRBD1 (6 bases). The CDR3 covers 15 residues. CDR1 SNHLY and CDR2 FYNNEI come from the germline V gene. Deletions cut 4 bases from V and 4 bases from J, with 14 bases between. The CDR3 region has the DNA TGTGCCAGCAGTGTCCGTCAGGGGAGTTACAATGAGCAGTTCTTC. Encoded protein: CASSVRQGSYNEQFF.

This clone has a handful of counts. This chain links TRBV5-5 with TRBJ1-3; D remains unclear. V dropped 4 bases and J dropped 4 bases, with 9 bases sitting between them. Germline V CDR1 and CDR2: SGHKS, YYEKEE (reference sequence). This CDR3 comprises 13 residues. CDR3: CASSQNSGNTIYF. CDR3 bases: TGTGCCAGCAGCCAGAACAGCGGAAACACCATATATTTT.

This chain connects TRBV27 to TRBJ2-7; 7 bases agree with TRBD1. V shed 2 bases, J shed 6 bases, and the junction held 10 bases outside the gene matches. The CDR3 sequence is 15 residues long. Looked up from germline, CDR1 is MNHEY and CDR2 is SMNVEV (reference sequence). CDR3 residues: CASSLRRQGSSEQYF. The CDR3 region has the DNA TGTGCCAGCAGTTTACGCCGACAGGGCTCGTCCGAGCAGTACTTC.

V and J are TRBV6-5 and TRBJ2-3, with D unclear. Trimming left V 6 bases short and J 0 bases short, with 10 bases between. The V gene's germline CDR1 is MNHEY and CDR2 SVGAGI. CDR3 length equals 14 residues. The CDR3 loop is CASSPQTSTDTQYF. The CDR3 DNA reads TGTGCCAGCAGCCCCCAGACTAGCACAGATACGCAGTATTTT.

This clone was seen a few times. V gene TRBV5-6 combines with J gene TRBJ2-1; D call uncertain. The CDR3 runs 16 residues. V was pared by 2 bases and J by 8 bases, with 20 bases between. Germline V lookup: CDR1 SGHDT, CDR2 YYEEEE. In DNA form, the CDR3 reads TGTGCCAGCAGCTTCCATTCCGATCCGGGTGACGATGAGCAGTTCTTC. It codes for CASSFHSDPGDDEQFF.

This clone showed up just a few times. The V and J genes are TRBV30 and TRBJ2-3, with 11 bases matching TRBD2. Germline CDR1 GTSNPN, CDR2 SVGIG (reference sequence). CDR3 length: 15 residues. Trimming removed 0 bases from V and 3 bases from J; junction bases left unmatched: 2. The CDR3 protein is CAWSVRTSGTDTQYF. The CDR3 nucleotides read TGTGCCTGGAGTGTAAGGACTAGCGGGACAGATACGCAGTATTTT. Combining the CDR3 with reference TRBV30 and TRBJ2-3 gives the whole variable domain SQTIHQWPATLVQPVGSPLSLECTVEGTSNPNLYWYRQAAGRGLQLLFYSVGIGQISSEVPQNLSASRPQDRQFILSSKKLLLSDSGFYLCAWSVRTSGTDTQYFGPGTRLTVL.

By its share, this clone is medium-sized. The chain uses TRBV5-1 and TRBJ2-3; no firm D call. Looked up from germline, CDR1 is SGHRS and CDR2 is YFSETQ. V was pared by 6 bases and J by 2 bases, with 13 bases between. This CDR3 has 14 residues. The CDR3 nucleotides read TGCGCCAGCAAAGTTGGCAGTTTCACAGATACGCAGTATTTT. Residues: CASKVGSFTDTQYF.

This clone was seen only a few times. The chain employs TRBV6-1 and TRBJ1-5; 7 bases fit TRBD1. V lost 4 bases and J lost 2; bases outside the gene matches: 8. Germline values: CDR1 MNHNS, CDR2 SASEGT. The CDR3 is 16 residues long. Here the CDR3 reads CASSVSPTGGNQPQHF. For the CDR3, the DNA is TGTGCCAGCAGTGTGTCCCCCACAGGGGGCAATCAGCCCCAGCATTTT.

The chain carries TRBV19 and TRBJ2-5; TRBD2 matches 15 bases. The V gene end was trimmed by 7 bases and the J gene end by 1 base; junction bases not matched to a gene: 1. CDR3 length: 15 residues. Per germline, CDR1 LNHDA and CDR2 SQIVND (reference sequence). DNA of the CDR3: TGTGCCAGTATGGGACTAGCGGGGGGCCAAGAGACCCAGTACTTC. Translation gives CASMGLAGGQETQYF.

This clone was detected a few times. The chain recombines TRBV7-9 with TRBJ1-4; tentatively, D is TRBD1 (5 bases). Germline V gene sequence: CDR1 SEHNR, CDR2 FQNEAQ (reference sequence). There are 14 residues in the CDR3. Trimming left V 5 bases short and J 7 bases short, with 14 bases between. The CDR3 region has the DNA TGTGCCAGCAGCGGCCCAGGGTTTTTTGAAAAACTGTTTTTT. Translated: CASSGPGFFEKLFF.

This clone was recorded at least ten times. J is TRBJ2-5 and V is TRBV5-4, with 8 bases that match TRBD2. V shed 0 bases, J shed 2 bases, and the junction held 6 bases outside the gene matches. Germline V gene sequence: CDR1 SGHNT, CDR2 YYREEE (reference sequence). The length of the CDR3 is 16 residues. This chain's CDR3 is CASSLAPSGRQETQYF. Written as DNA, the CDR3 is TGTGCCAGCAGCTTGGCGCCCAGCGGGAGACAAGAGACCCAGTACTTC. The complete variable domain, with remaining parts taken from reference TRBV5-4 and TRBJ2-5, reads ETGVTQSPTHLIKTRGQQVTLRCSSQSGHNTVSWYQQALGQGPQFIFQYYREEENGRGNFPPRFSGLQFPNYSSELNVNALELDDSALYLCASSLAPSGRQETQYFGPGTRLLVL.

This clone was seen more than once but under ten times. Here the CDR3 reads CASSLGTSGSKTGELFF. CDR3 in DNA: TGTGCCAGCAGCCTTGGGACTAGCGGGAGCAAAACCGGGGAGCTGTTTTTT. This chain joins TRBV7-6 and TRBJ2-2; 14 positions agree with TRBD2. The CDR3 length is 17 residues. CDR1 and CDR2 from the germline V gene are SGHVS and FNYEAQ. V shed 5 bases and J 5 bases; nucleotides not matched to a gene: 7.

This sequence joins TRBV5-6 and TRBJ2-2, with 12 bases that match TRBD2. V was clipped by 7 bases and J by 2 bases; unmatched bases: 6. This CDR3 spans 16 amino acids. From germline, CDR1 is SGHDT and CDR2 YYEEEE. CDR3 region: CASFETSGRNTGELFF. Written as DNA, the CDR3 is TGTGCCAGCTTCGAGACTAGCGGGAGAAACACCGGGGAGCTGTTTTTT.

This chain connects TRBV30 to TRBJ2-1; tentatively, D is TRBD2 (6 bases). The CDR3 is 16 amino acids. The V end was cut by 0 bases, the J end by 3 bases, with 15 bases between. Germline assignment: CDR1 GTSNPN and CDR2 SVGIG (reference sequence). CDR3 residues: CAWSVLSAGSYNEQFF. In nucleotides, the CDR3 is TGTGCCTGGAGTGTACTTTCGGCGGGAAGCTACAATGAGCAGTTCTTC.

This clone has more than one count but fewer than ten. This rearrangement joins TRBV29-1 to TRBJ2-1, with D maybe TRBD2 (6 bases). The length of the CDR3 is 15 residues. Germline V gene lookup returns CDR1 SQVTM and CDR2 ANQGSEA. The V end was cut by 7 bases, the J end by 0 bases, with 16 bases between. CDR3 loop: CSADGGEPSYNEQFF. CDR3 DNA sequence: TGCAGCGCAGACGGCGGGGAGCCCTCCTACAATGAGCAGTTCTTC.

J is TRBJ1-1 and V is TRBV27, with D possibly matching TRBD1 (5 bases). This CDR3 is built from 14 residues. V was shortened by 3 bases and J by 1 base, with 9 bases between the two germline ends. The germline V gene encodes CDR1 MNHEY and CDR2 SMNVEV (reference sequence). CDR3 sequence reads: CASSLRQKNTEAFF. The CDR3 bases are TGTGCCAGCAGTTTGCGACAGAAGAACACTGAAGCTTTCTTT.